The 4 T cell receptor beta chains below come from one sample, sequenced in a study of human CD8 memory T cell subsets. Libraries targeted TCR beta using 5' RACE with UMIs. TCRdb re-analyzed the 5' RACE reads; it lists each CDR3 protein once, without DNA. Seen in this sample are thousands of distinct CDR3 sequences; the ten most common clones hold roughly 33%. Input material: CD8+ effector memory T cells (TEM) sorted from PBMCs. Specified subset: effector memory CD8 T cells, CCR7- CD45RO+ CD95+. The source is a human donor in good health.

The chain couples TRBV6-6 to TRBJ2-1; TCRdb names TRBD2, which stays unverified in the absence of DNA. Germline CDR1 is MNHNY and CDR2 is SVGAGI (reference sequence). The CDR3 totals 20 residues. The CDR3 reads CASSYTLGGRAHLIDNEQFF.

The chain combines TRBV6-2 or TRBV6-3 with TRBJ2-7; no DNA is available, so the TRBD2 call from TCRdb remains unchecked. Per the germline V gene, CDR1 is MNHEY and CDR2 is SVGEGT. This CDR3 comprises 14 residues. CDR3: CASSLRLASYEQYF.

V gene TRBV27 combines with J gene TRBJ2-7; TCRdb outputs TRBD2, but without DNA this stays unchecked. The germline V gene has CDR1 MNHEY and CDR2 SMNVEV (reference sequence). The CDR3 is 15 residues long. CDR3 loop: CASSHSGTSLYEQYF.

CDR3 residues: CASRPGGTENTGELFF. The chain employs TRBV10-1 and TRBJ2-2; TCRdb proposes TRBD2, but this gene call is untestable without DNA. CDR1 is WNHNN, CDR2 SYGVQD, per germline (reference sequence). This CDR3 contains 16 residues.